This T cell receptor (beta chain) was sequenced for a study of T cell repertoires in cytomegalovirus infection. Of note for this clonotype: Because it lacks the conserved phenylalanine or tryptophan at the end, this CDR3 is likely a read error.

Each CDR3 protein is one row after TCRdb ran MiXCR on the reads. This table holds fewer than 550,000 distinct CDR3 sequences, about 15% found once. The specimen was CD8+ T cells from PBMCs. The source is a human donor in good health (CMV status not recorded). Some clones in this sample may be carry-over from other donors' samples.

The CDR3 region is CASSLGGQGFYQETQYL. The CDR3 nucleotides are TGTGCCAGCAGCTTGGGGGGACAGGGGTTCTACCAAGAGACCCAGTACTTA. The chain couples TRBV5-6 to TRBJ2-5; TRBD1 aligns across 10 bases. The CDR3 covers 17 residues. Looked up from germline, CDR1 is SGHDT and CDR2 is YYEEEE. With V trimmed by 0 bases and J by 0 bases, 5 bases remained unmatched.